The 13 T cell receptor beta chains below come from one sample, sequenced in a study of blood T cell repertoires in COVID-19. The assay was immunoSEQ multiplex PCR, and TCRdb's table has in-frame clones only and misses some. The sample records some 190,000 clones, roughly three quarters being singletons. Sequencing input: peripheral blood. The receptors derive from a woman aged 45-59 years with active or convalescent COVID-19.

The rearrangement joins TRBV6-2 or TRBV6-3 to TRBJ1-1, with unresolved D. The CDR3 is made up of 14 amino acids. Germline CDR1 MNHEY, CDR2 SVGEGT. V was cut by 0 bases and J by 4 bases, with 9 bases left in between. CDR3 residues: CASSYSLGSTEAFF. The CDR3, as DNA: TGTGCCAGCAGTTACTCGCTGGGGAGCACTGAAGCTTTCTTT.

The chain couples TRBV7-8 to TRBJ2-5, with 7 bases that match TRBD2. Germline V gene data show CDR1 as SGHVS and CDR2 as FQNEAQ. The CDR3 runs 17 residues. The junction had 13 bases not matched to a gene; V was cut back by 3 bases and J by 3 bases. The CDR3 loop reads CASSFARSGAQKETQYF. The CDR3 DNA sequence: TGTGCCAGCAGCTTTGCTCGGAGCGGGGCCCAGAAAGAGACCCAGTACTTC. Full variable domain (outside the CDR3, taken from reference TRBV7-8 and TRBJ2-5): GAGVSQSPRYKVAKRGQDVALRCDPISGHVSLFWYQQALGQGPEFLTYFQNEAQLDKSGLPSDRFFAERPEGSVSTLKIQRTQQEDSAVYLCASSFARSGAQKETQYFGPGTRLLVL.

V gene TRBV19 combines with J gene TRBJ2-1; TRBD1 matches at 10 bases. Germline CDR1 reads LNHDA; CDR2 reads SQIVND (reference sequence). The J segment lost 6 bases and the V segment lost 3 bases, leaving 8 bases of the junction unmatched. The CDR3 loop spans 16 amino acids. The CDR3: CASSIATGGVGNEQFF. CDR3 nucleotide sequence: TGTGCCAGTAGTATCGCGACAGGGGGCGTTGGCAATGAGCAGTTCTTC. Full variable domain (rest looked up from reference TRBV19 and TRBJ2-1): DGGITQSPKYLFRKEGQNVTLSCEQNLNHDAMYWYRQDPGQGLRLIYYSQIVNDFQKGDIAEGYSVSREKKESFPLTVTSAQKNPTAFYLCASSIATGGVGNEQFFGPGTRLTVL.

The V call is TRBV2, the J call TRBJ2-2; no reliable D call. Germline V lookup: CDR1 SNHLY, CDR2 FYNNEI. CDR3 size: 13 residues. The V end was cut by 6 bases, the J end by 8 bases, with 13 bases between. The CDR3 loop reads CASSRLESGELFF. The DNA of the CDR3 is TGTGCCAGCAGCCGTCTGGAGTCAGGGGAGCTGTTTTTT. The full variable domain, its missing parts supplied by reference TRBV2 and TRBJ2-2, is EPEVTQTPSHQVTQMGQEVILRCVPISNHLYFYWYRQILGQKVEFLVSFYNNEISEKSEIFDDQFSVERPDGSNFTLKIRSTKLEDSAMYFCASSRLESGELFFGEGSRLTVL.

This chain links TRBV4-1 with TRBJ1-6; D uncertain. Trimming took 0 bases from V and 8 from J, leaving 17 bases between them. Germline V gene data show CDR1 as MGHRA and CDR2 as YSYEKL. CDR3 length: 17 amino acids. CDR3 amino acids: CASSQEPWGVSYSPLHF. CDR3 DNA sequence: TGCGCCAGCAGCCAAGAGCCTTGGGGAGTCTCTTATTCACCCCTCCACTTT.

This clone was observed a single time. The chain recombines TRBV21-1 with TRBJ1-1; the D call in the table, TRBD1, was not verified against the DNA. TRBV21-1 is termed a pseudogene. The length of the CDR3 is 15 residues. In DNA form, the CDR3 reads TGTGCCAGCAGCAATCGAGCCAGGGGGGAGGCTGAAGCTTTCTTT. Amino acids: CASSNRARGEAEAFF.

The chain's CDR3 is CAWTGSPGNQPQHF. As DNA, the CDR3 is TGTGCCTGGACAGGATCCCCAGGGAATCAGCCCCAGCATTTT. The gene calls are TRBV30 and TRBJ1-5, with a weak D call TRBD1 (5 bases). V was cut by 4 bases and J by 4 bases, with 14 bases left in between. CDR3 size: 14 residues. Germline V gives CDR1 GTSNPN, CDR2 SVGIG (reference sequence).

This clone has a single count. V and J are TRBV9 and TRBJ2-2, with 9 bases lining up with TRBD1. Germline CDR1 and CDR2: SGDLS and YYNGEE. This CDR3 spans 14 amino acids. V lost 5 bases and J lost 3; bases outside the gene matches: 2. This CDR3 reads CASRGQGDTGELFF. The CDR3 nucleotides read TGTGCCAGCAGGGGACAGGGAGACACCGGGGAGCTGTTTTTT.

The chain employs TRBV28 and TRBJ2-1; 10 bases are a match to TRBD2. CDR1 MDHEN and CDR2 SYDVKM come from the germline V gene. Trimming cost V 5 bases and J 7 bases; bases outside gene matches: 8. This CDR3 contains 15 residues. CDR3 nucleotide sequence: TGTGCCAGCAGTCTCAGCGGGAGGGCCGAAAATGAGCAGTTCTTC. Its translation: CASSLSGRAENEQFF. Full variable domain (outside the CDR3, taken from reference TRBV28 and TRBJ2-1): DVKVTQSSRYLVKRTGEKVFLECVQDMDHENMFWYRQDPGLGLRLIYFSYDVKMKEKGDIPEGYSVSREKKERFSLILESASTNQTSMYLCASSLSGRAENEQFFGPGTRLTVL.

The rearrangement links TRBV7-3 to TRBJ2-3, with TRBD2 matching 9 bases. J gave up 6 bases and V 5 bases, and 12 bases lay outside the gene matches. CDR1 is SGHTA and CDR2 is FQGTGA in the germline V gene. This CDR3 is built from 16 residues. For the CDR3, the DNA is TGTGCCAGCAGCCTGTTAGCGGGAGTCACCGGGGATACGCAGTATTTT. Amino acids: CASSLLAGVTGDTQYF. Combining the CDR3 with reference TRBV7-3 and TRBJ2-3 gives the whole variable domain GAGVSQTPSNKVTEKGKYVELRCDPISGHTALYWYRQSLGQGPEFLIYFQGTGAADDSGLPNDRFFAVRPEGSVSTLKIQRTERGDSAVYLCASSLLAGVTGDTQYFGPGTRLTVL.

The sample holds many counts of this clone. This chain joins TRBV7-9 and TRBJ1-6; D remains unclear. Germline V gene data show CDR1 as SEHNR and CDR2 as FQNEAQ (reference sequence). The CDR3 extends over 14 amino acids. V was pared by 2 bases and J by 10 bases, with 12 bases between. CDR3 residues: CASSLWRGNSPLHF. The CDR3 region has the DNA TGTGCCAGCAGCTTATGGCGGGGAAACTCACCCCTCCACTTT.

This clone appeared a few times. The rearrangement uses TRBV15 and TRBJ1-2; D is perhaps TRBD1 (5 bases). In germline, CDR1 is LNHNV, CDR2 YYDKDF (reference sequence). V lost 1 base and J lost 4, with 10 bases in between. The CDR3 totals 14 residues. CDR3 loop: CATSRGEGSYGYTF. The CDR3 DNA reads as TGTGCCACCAGCAGAGGGGAGGGGAGCTATGGCTACACCTTC.

In this sample, this clone turned up once. The rearrangement uses TRBV19 and TRBJ1-1, with 7 positions matching TRBD1. The J segment lost 5 bases and the V segment lost 5 bases, leaving 11 bases of the junction unmatched. Germline lookup yields CDR1 LNHDA and CDR2 SQIVND (reference sequence). The CDR3 spans 15 residues. This CDR3 reads CASSVIDRVGTEAFF. The CDR3 DNA reads as TGTGCCAGTAGTGTTATAGACAGGGTGGGAACTGAAGCTTTCTTT.